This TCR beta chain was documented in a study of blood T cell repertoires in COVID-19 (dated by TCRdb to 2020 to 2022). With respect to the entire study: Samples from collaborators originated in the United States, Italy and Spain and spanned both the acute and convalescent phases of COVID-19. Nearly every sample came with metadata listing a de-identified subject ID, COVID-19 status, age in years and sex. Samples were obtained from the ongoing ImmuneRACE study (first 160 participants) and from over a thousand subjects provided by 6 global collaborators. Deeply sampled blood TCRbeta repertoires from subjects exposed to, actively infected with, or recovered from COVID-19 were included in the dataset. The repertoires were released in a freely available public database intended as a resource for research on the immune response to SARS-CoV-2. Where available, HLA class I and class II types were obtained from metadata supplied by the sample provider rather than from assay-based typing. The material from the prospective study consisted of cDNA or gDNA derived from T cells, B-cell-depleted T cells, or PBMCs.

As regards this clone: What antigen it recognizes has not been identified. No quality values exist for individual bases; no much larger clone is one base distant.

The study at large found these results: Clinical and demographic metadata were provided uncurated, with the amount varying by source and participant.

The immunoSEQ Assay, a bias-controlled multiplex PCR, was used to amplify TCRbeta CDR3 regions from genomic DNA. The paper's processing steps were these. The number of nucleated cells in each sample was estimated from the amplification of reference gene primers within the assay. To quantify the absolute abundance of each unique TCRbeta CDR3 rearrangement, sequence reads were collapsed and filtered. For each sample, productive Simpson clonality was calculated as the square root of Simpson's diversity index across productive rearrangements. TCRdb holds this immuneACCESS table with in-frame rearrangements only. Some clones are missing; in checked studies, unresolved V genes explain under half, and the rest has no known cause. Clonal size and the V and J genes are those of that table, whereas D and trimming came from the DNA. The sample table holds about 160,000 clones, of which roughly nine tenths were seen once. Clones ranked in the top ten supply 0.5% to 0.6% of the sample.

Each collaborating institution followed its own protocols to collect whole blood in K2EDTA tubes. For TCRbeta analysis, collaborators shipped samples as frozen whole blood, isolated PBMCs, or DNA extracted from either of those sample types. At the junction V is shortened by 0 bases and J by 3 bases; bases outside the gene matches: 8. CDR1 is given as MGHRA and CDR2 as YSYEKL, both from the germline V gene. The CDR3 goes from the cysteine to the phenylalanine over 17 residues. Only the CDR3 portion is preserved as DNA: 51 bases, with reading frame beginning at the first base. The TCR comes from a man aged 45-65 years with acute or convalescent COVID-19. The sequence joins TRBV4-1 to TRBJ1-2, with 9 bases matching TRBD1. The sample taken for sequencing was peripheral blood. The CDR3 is CASSQDTPWTGDYGYTF. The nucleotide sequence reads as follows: TGCGCCAGCAGCCAAGACACCCCATGGACAGGGGACTATGGCTACACCTTC.